This T cell receptor beta chain was obtained from a study of T cells after posttransplantation cyclophosphamide. Points from the study as a whole: Recipient CMV seropositivity and CMV reactivation strongly tracked TRB clonality. Later post-transplant blood repertoires were often dominated by donor CD8+ memory clones. TRB overlap between skin or GI tissue T cells and blood was limited.

Using immunoSEQ multiplex PCR, the repertoire was profiled, and TCRdb retains in-frame clones only, with some absent. The sample includes more than 20,000 clones, approximately 71% of them seen just once. Germline V gene data show CDR1 as LNHNV and CDR2 as YYDKDF (reference sequence). Trimming pared 9 bases from V and 0 bases from J, leaving 14 bases between. The CDR3 is 14 residues long. A word on this clone: The target antigen is unknown.

The clonotype originates from a woman in her sixties or seventies in good health, CMV-negative, and a related stem cell transplant donor. Sequencing was performed on memory CD4+ T cells sorted from PBMCs. The chain uses TRBV15 and TRBJ1-1; D possibly corresponds to TRBD1 (6 bases). The DNA for the CDR3 is TGTGCCACGCGAAGCCGGACAGTGAACACTGAAGCTTTCTTT. It codes for CATRSRTVNTEAFF. The full variable domain, with the rest looked up from reference TRBV15 and TRBJ1-1, is DAMVIQNPRYQVTQFGKPVTLSCSQTLNHNVMYWYQQKSSQAPKLLFHYYDKDFNNEADTPDNFQSRRPNTSFCFLDIRSPGLGDTAMYLCATRSRTVNTEAFFGQGTRLTVV.